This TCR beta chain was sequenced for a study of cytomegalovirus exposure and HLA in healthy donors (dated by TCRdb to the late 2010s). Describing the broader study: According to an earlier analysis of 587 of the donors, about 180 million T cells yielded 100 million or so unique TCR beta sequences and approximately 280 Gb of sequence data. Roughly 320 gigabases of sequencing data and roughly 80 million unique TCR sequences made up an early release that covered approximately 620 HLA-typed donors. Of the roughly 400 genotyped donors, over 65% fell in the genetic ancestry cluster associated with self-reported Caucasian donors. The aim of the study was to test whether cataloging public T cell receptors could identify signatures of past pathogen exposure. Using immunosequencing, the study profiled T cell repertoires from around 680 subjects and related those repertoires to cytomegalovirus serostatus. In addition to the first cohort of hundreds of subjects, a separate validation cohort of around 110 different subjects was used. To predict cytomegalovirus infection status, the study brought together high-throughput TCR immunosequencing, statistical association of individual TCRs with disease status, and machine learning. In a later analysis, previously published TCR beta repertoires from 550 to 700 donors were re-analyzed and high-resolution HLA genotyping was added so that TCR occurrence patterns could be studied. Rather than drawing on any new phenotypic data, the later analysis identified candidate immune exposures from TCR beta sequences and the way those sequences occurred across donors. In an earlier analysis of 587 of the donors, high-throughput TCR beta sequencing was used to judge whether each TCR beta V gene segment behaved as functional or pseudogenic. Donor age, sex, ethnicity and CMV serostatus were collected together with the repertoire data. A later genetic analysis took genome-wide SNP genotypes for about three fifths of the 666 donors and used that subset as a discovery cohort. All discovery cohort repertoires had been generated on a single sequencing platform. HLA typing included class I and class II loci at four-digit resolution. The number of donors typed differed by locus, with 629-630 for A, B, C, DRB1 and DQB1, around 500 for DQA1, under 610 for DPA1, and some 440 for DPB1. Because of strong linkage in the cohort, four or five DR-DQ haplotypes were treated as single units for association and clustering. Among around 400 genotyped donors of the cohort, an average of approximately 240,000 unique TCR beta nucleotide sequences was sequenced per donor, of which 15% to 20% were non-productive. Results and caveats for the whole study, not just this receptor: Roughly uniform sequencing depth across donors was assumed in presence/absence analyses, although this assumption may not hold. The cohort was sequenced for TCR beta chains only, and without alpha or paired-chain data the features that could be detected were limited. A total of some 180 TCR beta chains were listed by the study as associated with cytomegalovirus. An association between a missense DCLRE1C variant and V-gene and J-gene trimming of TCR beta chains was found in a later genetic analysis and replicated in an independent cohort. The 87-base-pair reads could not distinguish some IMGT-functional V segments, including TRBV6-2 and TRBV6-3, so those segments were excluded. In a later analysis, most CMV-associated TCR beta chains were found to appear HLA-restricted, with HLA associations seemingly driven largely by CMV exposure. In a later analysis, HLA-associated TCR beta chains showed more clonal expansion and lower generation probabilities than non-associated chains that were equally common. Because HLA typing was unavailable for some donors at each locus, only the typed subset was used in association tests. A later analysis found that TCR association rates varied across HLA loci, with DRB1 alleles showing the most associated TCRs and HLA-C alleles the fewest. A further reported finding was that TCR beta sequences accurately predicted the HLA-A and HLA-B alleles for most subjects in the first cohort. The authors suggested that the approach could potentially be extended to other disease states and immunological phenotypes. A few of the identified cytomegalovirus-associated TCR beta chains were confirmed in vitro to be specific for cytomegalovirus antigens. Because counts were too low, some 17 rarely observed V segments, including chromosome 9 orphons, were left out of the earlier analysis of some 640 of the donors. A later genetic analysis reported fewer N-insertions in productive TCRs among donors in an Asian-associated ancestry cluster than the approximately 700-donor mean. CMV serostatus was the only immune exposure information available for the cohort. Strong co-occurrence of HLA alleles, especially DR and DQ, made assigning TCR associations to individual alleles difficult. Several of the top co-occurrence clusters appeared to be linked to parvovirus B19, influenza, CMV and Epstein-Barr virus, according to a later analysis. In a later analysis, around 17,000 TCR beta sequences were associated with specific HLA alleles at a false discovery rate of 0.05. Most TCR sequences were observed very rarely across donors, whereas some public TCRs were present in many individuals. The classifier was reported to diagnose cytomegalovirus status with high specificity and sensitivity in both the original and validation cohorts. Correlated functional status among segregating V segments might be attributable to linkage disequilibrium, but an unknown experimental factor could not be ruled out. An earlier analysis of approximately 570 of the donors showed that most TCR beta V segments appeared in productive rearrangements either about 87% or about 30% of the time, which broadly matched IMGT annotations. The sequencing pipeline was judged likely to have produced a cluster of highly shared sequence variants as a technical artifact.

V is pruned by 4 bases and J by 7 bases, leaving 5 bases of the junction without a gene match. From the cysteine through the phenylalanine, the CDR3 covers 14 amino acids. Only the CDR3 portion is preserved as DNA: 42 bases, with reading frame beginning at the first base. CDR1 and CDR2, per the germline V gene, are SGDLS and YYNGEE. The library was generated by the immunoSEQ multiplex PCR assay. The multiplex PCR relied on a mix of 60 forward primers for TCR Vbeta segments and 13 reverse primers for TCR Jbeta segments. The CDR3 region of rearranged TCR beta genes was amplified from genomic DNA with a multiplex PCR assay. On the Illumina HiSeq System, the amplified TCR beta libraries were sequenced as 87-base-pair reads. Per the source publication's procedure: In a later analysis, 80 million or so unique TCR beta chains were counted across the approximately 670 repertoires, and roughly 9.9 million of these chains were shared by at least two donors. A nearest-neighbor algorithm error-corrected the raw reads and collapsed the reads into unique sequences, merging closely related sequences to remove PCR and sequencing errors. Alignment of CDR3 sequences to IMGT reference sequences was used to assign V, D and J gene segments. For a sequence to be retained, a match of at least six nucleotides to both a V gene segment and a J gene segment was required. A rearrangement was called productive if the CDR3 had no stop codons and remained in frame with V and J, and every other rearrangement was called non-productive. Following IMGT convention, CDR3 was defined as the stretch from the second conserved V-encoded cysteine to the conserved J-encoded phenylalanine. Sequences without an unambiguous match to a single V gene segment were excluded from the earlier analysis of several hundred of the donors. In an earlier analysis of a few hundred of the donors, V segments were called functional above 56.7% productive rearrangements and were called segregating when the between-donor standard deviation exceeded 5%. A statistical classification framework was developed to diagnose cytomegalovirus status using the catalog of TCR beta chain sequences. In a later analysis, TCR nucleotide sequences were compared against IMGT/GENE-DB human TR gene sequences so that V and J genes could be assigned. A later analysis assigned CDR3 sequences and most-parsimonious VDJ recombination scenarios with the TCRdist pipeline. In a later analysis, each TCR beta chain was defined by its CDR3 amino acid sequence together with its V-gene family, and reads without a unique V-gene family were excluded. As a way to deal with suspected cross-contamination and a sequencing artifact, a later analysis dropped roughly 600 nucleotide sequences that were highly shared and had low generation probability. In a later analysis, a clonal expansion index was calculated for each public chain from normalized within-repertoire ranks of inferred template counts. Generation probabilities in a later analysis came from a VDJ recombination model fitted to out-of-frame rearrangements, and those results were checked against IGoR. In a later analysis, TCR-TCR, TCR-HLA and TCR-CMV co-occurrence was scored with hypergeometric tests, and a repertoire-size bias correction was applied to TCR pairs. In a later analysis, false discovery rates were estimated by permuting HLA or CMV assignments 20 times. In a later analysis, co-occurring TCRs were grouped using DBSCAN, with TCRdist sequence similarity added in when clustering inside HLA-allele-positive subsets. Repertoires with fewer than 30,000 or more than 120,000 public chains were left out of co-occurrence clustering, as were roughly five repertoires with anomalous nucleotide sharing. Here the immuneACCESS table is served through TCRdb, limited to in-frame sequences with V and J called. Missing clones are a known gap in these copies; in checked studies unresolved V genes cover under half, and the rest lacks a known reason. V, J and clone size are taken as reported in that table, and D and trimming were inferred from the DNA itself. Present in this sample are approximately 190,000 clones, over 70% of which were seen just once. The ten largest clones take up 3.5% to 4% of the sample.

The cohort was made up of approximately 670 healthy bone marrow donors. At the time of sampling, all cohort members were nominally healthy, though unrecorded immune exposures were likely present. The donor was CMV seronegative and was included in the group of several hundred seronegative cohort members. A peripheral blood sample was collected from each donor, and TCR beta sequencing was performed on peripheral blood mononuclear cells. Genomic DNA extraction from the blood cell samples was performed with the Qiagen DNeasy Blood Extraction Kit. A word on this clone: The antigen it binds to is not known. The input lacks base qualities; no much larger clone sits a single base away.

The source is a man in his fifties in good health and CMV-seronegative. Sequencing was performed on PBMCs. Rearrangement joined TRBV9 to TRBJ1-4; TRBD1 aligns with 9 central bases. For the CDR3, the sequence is CASSPTGQGEKLFF. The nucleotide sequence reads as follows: TGTGCCAGCAGCCCAACGGGACAGGGTGAAAAACTGTTTTTT.